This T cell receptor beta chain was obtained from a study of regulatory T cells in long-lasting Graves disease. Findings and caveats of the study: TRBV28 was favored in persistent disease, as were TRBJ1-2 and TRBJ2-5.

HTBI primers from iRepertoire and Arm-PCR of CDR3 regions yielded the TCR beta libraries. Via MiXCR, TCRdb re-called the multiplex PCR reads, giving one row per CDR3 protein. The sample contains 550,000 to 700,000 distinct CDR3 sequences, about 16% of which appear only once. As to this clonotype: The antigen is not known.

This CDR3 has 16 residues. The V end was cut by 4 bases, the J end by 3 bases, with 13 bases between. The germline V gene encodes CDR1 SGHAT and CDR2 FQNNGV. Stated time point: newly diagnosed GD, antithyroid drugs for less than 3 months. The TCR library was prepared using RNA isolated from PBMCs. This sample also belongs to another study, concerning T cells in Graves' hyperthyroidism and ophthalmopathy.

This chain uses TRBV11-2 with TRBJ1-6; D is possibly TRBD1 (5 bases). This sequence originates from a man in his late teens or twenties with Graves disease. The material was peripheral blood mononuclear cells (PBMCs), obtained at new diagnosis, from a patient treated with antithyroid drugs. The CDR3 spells CASSSFGTIYNSPLHF. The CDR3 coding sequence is TGTGCCAGCAGCTCTTTCGGGACTATCTATAATTCACCCCTCCACTTT.